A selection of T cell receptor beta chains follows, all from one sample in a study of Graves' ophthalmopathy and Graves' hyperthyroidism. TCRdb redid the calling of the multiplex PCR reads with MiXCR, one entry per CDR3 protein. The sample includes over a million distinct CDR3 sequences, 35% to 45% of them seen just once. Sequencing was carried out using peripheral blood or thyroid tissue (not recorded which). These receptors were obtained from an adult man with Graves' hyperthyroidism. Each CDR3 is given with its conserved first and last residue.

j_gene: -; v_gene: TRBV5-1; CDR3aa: CASSLGGAHGELFF
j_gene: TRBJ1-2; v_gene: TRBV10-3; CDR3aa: CAIRRQGGSGYTF
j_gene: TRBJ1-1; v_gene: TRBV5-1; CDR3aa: CASSPGQGMWYTEAFF
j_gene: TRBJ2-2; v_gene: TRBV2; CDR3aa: CASRIRPIIGELFF
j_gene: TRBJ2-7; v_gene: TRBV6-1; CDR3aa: CASSEPGQSYEQYF
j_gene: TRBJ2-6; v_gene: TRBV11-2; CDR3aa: CASSFTTGTSVFSGANVLTF
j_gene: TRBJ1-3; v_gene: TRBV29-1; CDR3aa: CSVEDRGLLSGNTIYF
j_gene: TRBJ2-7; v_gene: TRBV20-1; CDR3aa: CSARGGGAYEQYF
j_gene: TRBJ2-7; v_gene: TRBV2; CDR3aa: CASHQDREYEQYF
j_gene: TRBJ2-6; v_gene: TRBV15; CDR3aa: CATSSFSNSGANVLTF
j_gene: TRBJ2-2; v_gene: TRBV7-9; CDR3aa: CASNPEGGTGELFF
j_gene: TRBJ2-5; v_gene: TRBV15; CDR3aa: CATSGNEAPQETQYF
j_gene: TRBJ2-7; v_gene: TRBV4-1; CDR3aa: CASSQETGTPYEQYF
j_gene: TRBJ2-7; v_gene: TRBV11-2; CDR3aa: CASRPGGYEQYF
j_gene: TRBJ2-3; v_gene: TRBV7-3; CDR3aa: CASSLTGSTDTQYF
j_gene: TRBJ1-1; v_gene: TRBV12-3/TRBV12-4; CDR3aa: CASSTRTGKGTEAFF
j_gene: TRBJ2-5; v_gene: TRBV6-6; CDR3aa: CASSYSALAGETQYF
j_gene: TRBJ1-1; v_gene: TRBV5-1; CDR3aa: CASSQQILTGVSGTEAFF
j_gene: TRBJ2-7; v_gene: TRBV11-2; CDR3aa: CASSLGGDRRYEQYF
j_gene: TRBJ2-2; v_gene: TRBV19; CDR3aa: CASSILAIDIRGELFF
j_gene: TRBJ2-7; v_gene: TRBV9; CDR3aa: CASSLAGTNEQYF
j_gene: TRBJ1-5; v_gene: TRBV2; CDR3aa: CASSNTLVGNQPQHF
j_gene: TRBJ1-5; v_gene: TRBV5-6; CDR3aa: CASTNYRGHGQPQHF
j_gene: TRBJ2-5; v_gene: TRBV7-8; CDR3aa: CASSAITQETQYF
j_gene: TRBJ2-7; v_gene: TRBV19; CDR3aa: CASSPGITAGEQYF
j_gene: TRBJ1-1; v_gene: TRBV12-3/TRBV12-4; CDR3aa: CASSGINTEAFF
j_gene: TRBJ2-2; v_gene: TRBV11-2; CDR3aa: CASSLGSGGELFF
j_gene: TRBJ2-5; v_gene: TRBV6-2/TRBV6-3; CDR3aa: CASSYSSTSAQETQYF
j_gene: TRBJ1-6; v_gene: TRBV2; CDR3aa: CASSVSGTGNLPLHF
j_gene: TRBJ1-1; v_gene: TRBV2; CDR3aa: CASAQGLNTEAFF
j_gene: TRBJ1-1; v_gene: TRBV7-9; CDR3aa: CASSLGSGIEAFF
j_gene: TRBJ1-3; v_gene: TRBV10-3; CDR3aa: CAISESVIIGNTIYF
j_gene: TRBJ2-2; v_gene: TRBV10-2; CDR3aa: CASRTGHAGELFF
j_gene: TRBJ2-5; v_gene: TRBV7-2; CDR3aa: CASSFQGARETQYF
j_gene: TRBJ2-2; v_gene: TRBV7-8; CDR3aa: CASSPIWRDTGELFF
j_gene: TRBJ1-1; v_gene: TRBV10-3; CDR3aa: CAISEEQGDTEAFF
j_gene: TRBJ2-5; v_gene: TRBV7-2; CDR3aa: CASSAQGYRETQYF
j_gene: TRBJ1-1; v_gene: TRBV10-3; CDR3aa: CAISDPFFWGSRGWSTEALF
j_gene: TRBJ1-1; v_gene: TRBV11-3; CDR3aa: CASSLGRRGNTEAFF
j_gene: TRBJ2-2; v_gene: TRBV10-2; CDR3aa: CASSVEEGLNTGELFF
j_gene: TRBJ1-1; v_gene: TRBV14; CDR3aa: CASSPPWKGNTEAFF
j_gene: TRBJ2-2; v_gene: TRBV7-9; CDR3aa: CASSFRETRLEEELFF
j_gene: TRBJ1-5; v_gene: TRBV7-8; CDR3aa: CASSPGSRQHQPQHF
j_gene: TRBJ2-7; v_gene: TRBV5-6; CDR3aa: CASSLSALEQYF
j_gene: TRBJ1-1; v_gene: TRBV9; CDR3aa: CASSVAGVGTEAFF